The 18 T cell receptor beta chains reported below all come from one sample, sequenced in a study of cytotoxic CD8 clonotypes in ibrutinib-treated CLL. Libraries were prepared by immunoSEQ multiplex PCR; TCRdb keeps only in-frame clonotypes and omits some of them. The sample records some 76,000 clones, 75% to 90% being singletons. Sequences were derived from PBMCs, sampled after 24 months of ibrutinib treatment. The origin of the receptors is a human donor with chronic lymphocytic leukemia.

This chain links TRBV5-1 with TRBJ2-1; no definite D call. The CDR3 covers 16 residues. Germline V gene lookup returns CDR1 SGHRS and CDR2 YFSETQ. Trimming stripped 0 bases from V and 7 bases from J, with 17 bases between. In DNA, the CDR3 is TGCGCCAGCAGCTTGGACTTTGCGGATGGGATAAATGAGCAGTTCTTC. It is translated as CASSLDFADGINEQFF.

This clone was recorded a few times. The rearrangement links TRBV10-3 to TRBJ1-1; D perhaps matches TRBD1 (6 bases). CDR1 is ENHRY and CDR2 is SYGVKD in the germline V gene. Trimming stripped 6 bases from V and 3 bases from J, with 8 bases between. This CDR3 is 12 amino acids long. The CDR3 reads CAIRRQDTEAFF. In DNA form, the CDR3 reads TGTGCCATCAGAAGACAGGACACTGAAGCTTTCTTT.

The count of this clone is one. This chain links TRBV6-1 with TRBJ2-1; D is perhaps TRBD1 (7 bases). Germline V gives CDR1 MNHNS, CDR2 SASEGT. Between the trimmed V and J ends, which lost 4 bases and 3 bases, there was a span of 13 bases. The CDR3 runs 15 residues. The CDR3 loop reads CASSVGRGDYNEQFF. Written as DNA, the CDR3 is TGTGCCAGCAGTGTGGGCAGGGGGGACTACAATGAGCAGTTCTTC.

This sequence joins TRBV18 and TRBJ1-2; D unresolved. The CDR3 is made up of 14 amino acids. Germline V gene data show CDR1 as KGHSH and CDR2 as LQKENI. Trimming pared 3 bases from V and 4 bases from J, leaving 12 bases between. The CDR3 DNA reads as TGTGCCAGCTCACCCCGGGCAGCTAGCTATGGCTACACCTTC. Its translation: CASSPRAASYGYTF.

V gene TRBV30 combines with J gene TRBJ1-5, with a possible D match to TRBD1 (6 bases). There are 14 residues in the CDR3. CDR1 is GTSNPN and CDR2 is SVGIG in the germline V gene (reference sequence). V lost 0 bases, J lost 2 bases, and 8 bases lay in between. CDR3 DNA: TGTGCCTGGAGTGTCGCAGGGGGCAATCAGCCCCAGCATTTT. Amino acids: CAWSVAGGNQPQHF. Supplemented by reference TRBV30 and TRBJ1-5, the full variable domain reads SQTIHQWPATLVQPVGSPLSLECTVEGTSNPNLYWYRQAAGRGLQLLFYSVGIGQISSEVPQNLSASRPQDRQFILSSKKLLLSDSGFYLCAWSVAGGNQPQHFGDGTRLSIL.

This sequence joins TRBV21-1 and TRBJ2-5; the D call of TRBD2 is as the table states it, not checked on the DNA. TRBV21-1 is tagged as a pseudogene. The CDR3 has 18 residues. The CDR3 region is CASSKEPRPSGSRETQYF. For the CDR3, the DNA is TGTGCCAGCAGCAAAGAGCCTAGGCCTAGCGGGAGCAGGGAGACCCAGTACTTC.

This chain connects TRBV5-1 to TRBJ2-6, with D tentatively TRBD2 (5 bases). Germline-derived CDR1 and CDR2 are SGHRS and YFSETQ. The V gene lost 4 bases and the J gene lost 1 base, with 15 bases spanning the gap. This CDR3 is built from 17 residues. DNA for the CDR3: TGCGCCAGCAGCCTCGGGGTGGCGACTTCTGGGGCCAACGTCCTGACTTTC. Translation gives CASSLGVATSGANVLTF.

The V and J genes are TRBV7-9 and TRBJ2-7, with D perhaps TRBD2 (5 bases). The CDR3 is 14 amino acids. Germline lookup yields CDR1 SEHNR and CDR2 FQNEAQ (reference sequence). V lost 4 bases and J 12 bases, leaving 22 bases between the germline ends. CDR3 amino acids: CASSWLEVGPTPYF. The CDR3 nucleotides read TGTGCCAGCAGCTGGCTGGAGGTGGGCCCGACCCCGTACTTC.

The chain carries TRBV11-1 and TRBJ2-1; TRBD1 is a possible D gene (6 bases). Germline lookup yields CDR1 SGHAT and CDR2 FQDESV (reference sequence). The germline V and J ends were trimmed by 1 base and 8 bases, with 15 bases remaining between them. The CDR3 covers 15 residues. The CDR3 protein is CASSLDRALGDEQFF. DNA of the CDR3: TGTGCCAGCAGCTTAGACAGGGCGCTTGGGGATGAGCAGTTCTTC. The entire variable domain, with the rest obtained from reference TRBV11-1 and TRBJ2-1, is as follows: EAEVAQSPRYKITEKSQAVAFWCDPISGHATLYWYRQILGQGPELLVQFQDESVVDDSQLPKDRFSAERLKGVDSTLKIQPAELGDSAMYLCASSLDRALGDEQFFGPGTRLTVL.

The CDR3 DNA follows: TGTGCCAGCAGTGAAGCGCTAGGAGCGGGAGTCGACGAGACCCAGTACTTC. It yields the protein CASSEALGAGVDETQYF. The chain links TRBV2 to TRBJ2-5; TRBD2 aligns across 8 bases. The CDR3 is 17 amino acids. The germline V gene encodes CDR1 SNHLY and CDR2 FYNNEI. With 0 bases clipped from V and 5 bases from J, the junction kept 11 bases outside the gene matches.

This chain links TRBV25-1 with TRBJ2-7, with D perhaps matching TRBD1 or TRBD2 (5 bases each). The ends were cut back, 9 bases at V and 5 bases at J, with 23 bases in the middle. CDR3 length: 15 amino acids. Germline V gene sequence: CDR1 MGHDK, CDR2 SYGVNS. The CDR3: CASMHREGLLHEQYF. CDR3 DNA: TGTGCCAGTATGCATAGAGAGGGGCTTTTGCACGAGCAGTACTTC.

The chain uses TRBV19 and TRBJ2-5, with D maybe TRBD2 (6 bases). The CDR3 spans 13 residues. Germline V lookup: CDR1 LNHDA, CDR2 SQIVND (reference sequence). Trimming removed 3 bases at V and 5 bases at J, with 10 bases between. CDR3 loop: CASSITSRETQYF. CDR3 DNA: TGTGCCAGTAGTATTACTAGCCGGGAGACCCAGTACTTC. Full variable domain (rest looked up from reference TRBV19 and TRBJ2-5): DGGITQSPKYLFRKEGQNVTLSCEQNLNHDAMYWYRQDPGQGLRLIYYSQIVNDFQKGDIAEGYSVSREKKESFPLTVTSAQKNPTAFYLCASSITSRETQYFGPGTRLLVL.

This clone is judged medium-sized. CDR3 residues: CASSYQGGRYGYTF. In DNA form, the CDR3 reads TGTGCCAGCAGTTACCAGGGGGGACGCTATGGCTACACCTTC. This chain uses TRBV6-5 with TRBJ1-2; 7 positions match TRBD1. This CDR3 has 14 residues. V lost 2 bases to trimming and J lost 4 bases; unmatched junction nucleotides: 4. CDR1 is MNHEY, CDR2 SVGAGI, per germline.

The rearrangement uses TRBV7-3 and TRBJ1-1, with a tentative D call TRBD1 (6 bases). The V end lost 2 bases, the J end lost 4 bases, and 11 bases lay between the germline ends. Germline V CDR1 and CDR2: SGHTA, FQGTGA. This CDR3 has 14 amino acids. In DNA form, the CDR3 reads TGTGCCAGCAGCTTACAGGGGTGGACCACTGAAGCTTTCTTT. Translated: CASSLQGWTTEAFF.

This chain links TRBV28 with TRBJ2-7; D gene uncertain. Germline V gives CDR1 MDHEN, CDR2 SYDVKM. The CDR3 extends over 15 amino acids. V was trimmed by 2 bases and J by 2 bases, leaving 13 bases between them. The CDR3 region has the DNA TGTGCCAGCAGTTTACCCCAAGGGCAAACCTACGAGCAGTACTTC. This codes for CASSLPQGQTYEQYF.

The gene calls are TRBV7-3 and TRBJ2-2; a possible D gene is TRBD1 (5 bases). Germline V gene lookup returns CDR1 SGHTA and CDR2 FQGTGA. The CDR3 is 13 residues long. The V end was cut by 6 bases, the J end by 2 bases, with 7 bases between. CDR3 DNA sequence: TGTGCCAGCAGACGGACAAACACCGGGGAGCTGTTTTTT. Protein product: CASRRTNTGELFF.

This clone was detected only once. The rearrangement links TRBV28 to TRBJ2-3; 9 nucleotides line up with TRBD2. Unmatched junction bases numbered 7, after V lost 8 bases and J lost 4 bases. CDR3 length equals 14 residues. Germline CDR1 reads MDHEN; CDR2 reads SYDVKM. CDR3 protein: CASAAREGPDTQYF. The DNA for the CDR3 is TGTGCCAGCGCAGCGCGGGAGGGCCCAGATACGCAGTATTTT.

This clone was counted only a few times. V and J are TRBV5-5 and TRBJ2-7; 9 bases fit TRBD2. Unmatched junction bases numbered 11, after V lost 5 bases and J lost 2 bases. The CDR3 runs 16 residues. Per germline, CDR1 SGHKS and CDR2 YYEKEE (reference sequence). The CDR3 reads CASRTEGLAGPYEQYF. CDR3 DNA sequence: TGTGCCAGCAGGACGGAAGGCCTAGCGGGACCCTACGAGCAGTACTTC.